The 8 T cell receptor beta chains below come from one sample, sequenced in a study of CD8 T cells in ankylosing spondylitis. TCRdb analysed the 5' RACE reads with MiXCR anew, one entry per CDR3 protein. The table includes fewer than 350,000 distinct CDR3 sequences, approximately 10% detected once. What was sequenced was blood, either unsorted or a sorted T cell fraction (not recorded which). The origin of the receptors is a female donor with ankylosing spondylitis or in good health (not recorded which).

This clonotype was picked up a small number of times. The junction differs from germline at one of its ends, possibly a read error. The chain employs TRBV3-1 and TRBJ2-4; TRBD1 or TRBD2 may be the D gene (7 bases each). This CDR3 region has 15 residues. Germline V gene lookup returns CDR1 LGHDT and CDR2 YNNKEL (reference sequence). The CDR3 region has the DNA TGTGCCAGCTGCCAGGGGGGGTGGAGCGGGACGATTCAGTACTTC. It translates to CASCQGGWSGTIQYF. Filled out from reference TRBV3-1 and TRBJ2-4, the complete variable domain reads DTAVSQTPKYLVTQMGNDKSIKCEQNLGHDTMYWYKQDSKKFLKIMFSYNNKELIINETVPNRFSPKSPDKAHLNLHINSLELGDSAVYFCASCQGGWSGTIQYFGAGTRLSVL.

The CDR3 coding sequence is TGTGCCAGCAGCGGGACTAGCGGGGTTTACTACAATGAGCAGTTCTTC. Translating gives CASSGTSGVYYNEQFF. This chain links TRBV3-1 with TRBJ2-1; TRBD2 matches 13 bases. V gave up 5 bases and J gave up 3 bases; unmatched junction bases: 4. The CDR3 runs 16 residues. Germline values: CDR1 LGHDT, CDR2 YNNKEL (reference sequence).

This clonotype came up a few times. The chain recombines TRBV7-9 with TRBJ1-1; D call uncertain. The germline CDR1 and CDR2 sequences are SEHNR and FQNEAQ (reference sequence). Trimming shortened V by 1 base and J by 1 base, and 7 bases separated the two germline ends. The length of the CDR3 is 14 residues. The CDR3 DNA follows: TGTGCCAGCAGCTTAGTGGCGACGAACACTGAAGCTTTCTTT. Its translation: CASSLVATNTEAFF.

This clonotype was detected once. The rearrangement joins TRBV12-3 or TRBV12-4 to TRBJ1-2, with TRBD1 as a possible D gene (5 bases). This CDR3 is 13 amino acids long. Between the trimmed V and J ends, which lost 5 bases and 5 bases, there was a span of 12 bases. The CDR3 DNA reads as TGTGCCAGCAGTCCGACAGCGGCTTATGGCTACACCTTC. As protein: CASSPTAAYGYTF.

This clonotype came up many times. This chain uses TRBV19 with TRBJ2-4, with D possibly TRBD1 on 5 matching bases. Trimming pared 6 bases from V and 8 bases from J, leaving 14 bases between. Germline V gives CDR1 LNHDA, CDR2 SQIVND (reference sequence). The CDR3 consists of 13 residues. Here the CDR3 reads CASRKTDHDIQYF. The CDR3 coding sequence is TGTGCCAGTAGGAAGACAGATCATGACATTCAGTACTTC.

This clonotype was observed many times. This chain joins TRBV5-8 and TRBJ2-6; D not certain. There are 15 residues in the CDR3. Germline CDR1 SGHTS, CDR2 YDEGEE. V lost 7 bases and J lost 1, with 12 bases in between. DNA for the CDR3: TGTGCCAGCTTTGGTGCTTCTTCTGGGGCCAACGTCCTGACTTTC. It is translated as CASFGASSGANVLTF. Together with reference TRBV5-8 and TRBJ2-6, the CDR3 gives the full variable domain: EAGVTQSPTHLIKTRGQQATLRCSPISGHTSVYWYQQALGLGLQFLLWYDEGEERNRGNFPPRFSGRQFPNYSSELNVNALELEDSALYLCASFGASSGANVLTFGAGSRLTVL.

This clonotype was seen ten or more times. CDR3 nucleotides: TGCAGTGCTAGTGGGCCGGTAGTCGGGGAGCTGTTTTTT. It specifies CSASGPVVGELFF. V usage is TRBV20-1 and J usage is TRBJ2-2; no definite D call. The CDR3 extends over 13 amino acids. Germline CDR1 reads DFQATT; CDR2 reads SNEGSKA (reference sequence). Trimming removed 3 bases from V and 7 bases from J, with 12 bases in between.

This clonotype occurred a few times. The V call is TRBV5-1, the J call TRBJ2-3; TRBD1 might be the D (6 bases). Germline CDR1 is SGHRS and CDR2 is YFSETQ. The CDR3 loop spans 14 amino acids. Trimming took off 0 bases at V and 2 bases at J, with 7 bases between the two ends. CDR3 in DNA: TGCGCCAGCAGCTTGGGACAGGCCACAGATACGCAGTATTTT. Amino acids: CASSLGQATDTQYF.